These 10 T cell receptor beta chains came from one sample sequenced in a study of blood T cells in healthy people across ages. PCR was performed a second time for roughly 7 to 12 cycles using a sample-barcoded 5' primer and a J-beta primer mix. TCRdb reanalysed the 5' RACE reads using MiXCR and keeps one entry per CDR3 protein. The table shows roughly 1.9 million distinct CDR3 sequences, with roughly 43% occurring only once. The sample was blood. The receptors come from a human donor in good health.

The table lists this clonotype with a few counts. A read error may account for a junction end that differs from germline. V is TRBV7-2 and J is TRBJ1-2; D ambiguous. Germline V gene data show CDR1 as SGHTA and CDR2 as FQGNSA. The CDR3 loop spans 18 amino acids. CDR3 DNA sequence: TGCGCCAGCAGCACACACACCGCGGGATTTGAACTTCACTATGGCTACACCTTC. Its translation is CASSTHTAGFELHYGYTF. Filled out from reference TRBV7-2 and TRBJ1-2, the complete variable domain reads GAGVSQSPSNKVTEKGKDVELRCDPISGHTALYWYRQSLGQGLEFLIYFQGNSAPDKSGLPSDRFSAERTGGSVSTLTIQRTQQEDSAVYLCASSTHTAGFELHYGYTFGSGTRLTVV.

The V gene is TRBV29-1, the J gene TRBJ2-1; possibly TRBD1 for D (6 bases). The V end was cut by 4 bases, the J end by 10 bases, with 17 bases between. The length of the CDR3 is 13 residues. The germline gives CDR1 SQVTM, CDR2 ANQGSEA. The CDR3 DNA reads TGCAGCGTTGGGGGGCTCGGGGCCAGGGAGCAGTTCTTC. This sequence encodes CSVGGLGAREQFF.

The chain has TRBV20-1 and TRBJ2-7; 14 nucleotides agree with TRBD2. V was clipped by 3 bases and J by 0 bases; unmatched bases: 4. Per germline, CDR1 DFQATT and CDR2 SNEGSKA (reference sequence). This CDR3 comprises 16 residues. The CDR3 spells CSARGLAGAHSYEQYF. CDR3 in DNA: TGCAGTGCTAGGGGACTAGCGGGGGCCCACTCCTACGAGCAGTACTTC.

The chain combines TRBV9 with TRBJ2-5, with 7 positions matching TRBD2. CDR1 is SGDLS and CDR2 is YYNGEE in the germline V gene. J gave up 1 base and V 0 bases, and 3 bases lay outside the gene matches. CDR3 length: 15 amino acids. The CDR3 DNA is TGTGCCAGCAGCGTAGCAGTAGCGGGCCAAGAGACCCAGTACTTC. It encodes CASSVAVAGQETQYF.

This rearrangement joins TRBV4-1 to TRBJ1-2, with no clear D. Germline-derived CDR1 and CDR2 are MGHRA and YSYEKL. V lost 4 bases and J 7 bases, leaving 19 bases between the germline ends. The CDR3 is made up of 15 amino acids. DNA for the CDR3: TGCGCCAGCAGCCGGTTAGCAGGTCCCTTGGGTGGCTACACCTTC. Translated, it gives CASSRLAGPLGGYTF.

The V call is TRBV24-1, the J call TRBJ2-2; weak D call: TRBD1 (5 bases). The CDR3 spans 14 residues. Trimming took 7 bases from V and 2 from J, leaving 10 bases between them. CDR1 is KGHDR and CDR2 is SFDVKD in the germline V gene. This CDR3 is CATRSGQNTGELFF. In DNA form, the CDR3 reads TGTGCCACCAGGTCAGGACAAAACACCGGGGAGCTGTTTTTT.

This chain connects TRBV12-3 or TRBV12-4 to TRBJ2-7; D is tentatively TRBD1 or TRBD2 (7 bases each). The CDR3 consists of 18 residues. V was shortened by 5 bases and J by 4 bases, with 27 bases between the two germline ends. CDR3 amino acids: CASSVRGGIRPELYEQYF. In DNA, the CDR3 is TGTGCCAGCAGTGTCAGGGGGGGGATAAGACCCGAATTGTACGAGCAGTACTTC.

The chain links TRBV7-2 to TRBJ2-7; TRBD1 matches at 10 bases. Germline V gene sequence: CDR1 SGHTA, CDR2 FQGNSA. This CDR3 has 16 amino acids. Trimming took 2 bases from V and 6 from J; bases not matched to a gene: 10. The CDR3 nucleotides are TGTGCCAGCAGCTTATCGCCGGGGACAGGGGTATCCGAGCAGTACTTC. Translation gives CASSLSPGTGVSEQYF.

CDR3 region: CASSQDVSTEAFF. Here the CDR3 DNA reads TGCGCCAGCAGCCAAGATGTCAGCACTGAAGCTTTCTTT. The rearrangement links TRBV4-3 to TRBJ1-1; D gene ambiguous. Germline CDR1 LGHNA, CDR2 YSLEER. The V end was cut by 0 bases, the J end by 4 bases, with 6 bases between. There are 13 residues in the CDR3.

In this sample, this clonotype turned up a few times. The chain uses TRBV5-1 and TRBJ2-7; TRBD1 aligns across 7 bases. Germline V gene data show CDR1 as SGHRS and CDR2 as YFSETQ. CDR3 length: 14 residues. Trimming at V came to 4 bases and at J to 3 bases, leaving 7 bases not matched to a gene. CDR3 nucleotide sequence: TGCGCCAGCAGCCGGGGTGGACAGGACTACGAGCAGTACTTC. Its protein is CASSRGGQDYEQYF.